The source of this T cell receptor beta chain is a study of T cell responses to AZD1222 COVID-19 vaccine (dated by TCRdb to the early 2020s). Context from the whole study: AZD1222 recipients with second doses at about 4 weeks or about 12 weeks were pooled, because spike-specific TCR depth and breadth did not differ between schedules. A total of 230 to 250 trial participants underwent TCR sequencing, of whom some 210 received two doses of AZD1222 and about 26 received two doses of the MenACWY control vaccine. Trial participants were enrolled into age subgroups of 18-55, 56-69 and 70-plus years, which contained around 150, 29 and 61 TCR-sequenced participants, respectively.

The time point label on this specimen signifies: baseline before first vaccination. The vaccinee samples were drawn from two UK trials, COV001 and COV002, one of which was a single-blind randomized controlled phase 2/3 trial testing AZD1222 (ChAdOx1 nCoV-19) in healthy adults. Trial participant PBMC samples were collected at day 0 and day 28 after the second dose for TCRbeta chain sequencing. As regards this clone: This receptor's antigen is unknown. Per-base quality was not reported, and no clone a single base away is much larger than it.

The CDR3 regions of human TCRbeta chains were analyzed by immunosequencing. On the authors' methods: Repertoire TCRs were matched against a reference library of SARS-CoV-2-specific TCRs generated with the MIRA antigen-specificity platform. Breadth was defined as the fraction of unique TCRs that were SARS-CoV-2-associated, and depth was defined as the fraction of total T cells that were SARS-CoV-2-associated. Each spike-specific TCR was assigned to its reactive spike region and to a CD4 or CD8 class using the MIRA data. Log10-transformed breadth and depth values were compared by one-way ANOVA with Sidak's multiple comparisons tests. TCRdb obtained this table from immuneACCESS and retained in-frame rearrangements with V and J assigned. These tables miss some clones; where compared with another copy, unresolved V genes account for less than half of the shortfall, and the remainder is unexplained. V and J calls and clone size are those listed in that table; D and trimming were worked out from the DNA. This sample has around 140,000 clones in its table, and about 94% of those were observed once. The top ten constitute 5% to 7% of the sample.

Paper-wide results and their limitations: Because no day 14 peak-response samples were available, repertoires were characterized only after the peak T cell response. After two AZD1222 doses, both the breadth and the depth of spike-specific TCRs were significantly higher than at day 0 and than in MenACWY recipients. Epitopes outside the regions mutated in the B.1.351 and B.1.1.7 variants were reportedly recognized by nearly half of the unique spike-specific TCRs. Participants were mostly white British, with more females than males. The authors suggested clonal diversity may have been underestimated. Conclusions about previously exposed vaccinees were limited because only a handful of AZD1222 recipients were SARS-CoV-2 seropositive at baseline. The 56-69-year group was small, and its depth increase did not reach significance, likely because of low power. CD4 TCRs associated with the vaccine covered the entire spike protein, and the dominant responses were in regions 160-218 and 743-854.

Relative to germline, V is missing 1 base and J is missing 6 bases, with 0 bases of the junction outside any gene match. Via the germline V gene, CDR1 is MGHRA and CDR2 YSYEKL. The CDR3, from cysteine to phenylalanine, totals 15 residues. Only the CDR3 DNA is retained, 45 bases long and in frame from the first base. Specimen: peripheral blood, collected on day 0 of AZD1222 vaccination. The V gene is TRBV4-1 and the J gene is TRBJ2-2, with 12 junctional bases fitting TRBD2. The receptor's source is an adult in good health. The DNA sequence is TGCGCCAGCAGCCAAGGACTAGCGGGAGCCGGGGAGCTGTTTTTT. Its product reads: CASSQGLAGAGELFF.